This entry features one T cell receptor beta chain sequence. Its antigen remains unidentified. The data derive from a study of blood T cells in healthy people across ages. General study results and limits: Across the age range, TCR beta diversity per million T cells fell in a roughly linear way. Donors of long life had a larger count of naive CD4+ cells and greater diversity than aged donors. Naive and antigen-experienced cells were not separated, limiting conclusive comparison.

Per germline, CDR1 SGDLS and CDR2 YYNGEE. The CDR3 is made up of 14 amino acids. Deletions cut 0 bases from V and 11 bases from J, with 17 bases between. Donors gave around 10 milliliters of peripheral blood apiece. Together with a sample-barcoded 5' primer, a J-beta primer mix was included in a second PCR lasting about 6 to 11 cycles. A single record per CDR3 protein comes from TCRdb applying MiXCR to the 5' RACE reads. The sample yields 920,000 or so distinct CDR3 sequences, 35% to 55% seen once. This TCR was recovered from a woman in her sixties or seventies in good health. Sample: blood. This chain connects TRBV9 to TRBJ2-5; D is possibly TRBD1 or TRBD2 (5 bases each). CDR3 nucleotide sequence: TGTGCCAGCAGCGTAGACGGGTCAGGGTGGGAGCAGTACTTC. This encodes CASSVDGSGWEQYF. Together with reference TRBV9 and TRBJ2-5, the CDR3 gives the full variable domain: DSGVTQTPKHLITATGQRVTLRCSPRSGDLSVYWYQQSLDQGLQFLIQYYNGEERAKGNILERFSAQQFPDLHSELNLSSLELGDSALYFCASSVDGSGWEQYFGPGTRLLVL.